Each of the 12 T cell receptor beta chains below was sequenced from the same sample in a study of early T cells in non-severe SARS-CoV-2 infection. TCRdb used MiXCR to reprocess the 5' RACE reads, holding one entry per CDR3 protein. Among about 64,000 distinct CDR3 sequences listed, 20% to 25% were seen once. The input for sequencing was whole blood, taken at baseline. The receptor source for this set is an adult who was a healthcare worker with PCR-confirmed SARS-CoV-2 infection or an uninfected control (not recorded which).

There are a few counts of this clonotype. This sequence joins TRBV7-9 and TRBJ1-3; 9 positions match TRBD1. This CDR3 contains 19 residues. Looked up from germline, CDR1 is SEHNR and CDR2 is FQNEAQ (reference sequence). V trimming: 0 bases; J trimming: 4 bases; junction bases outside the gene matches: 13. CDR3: CASSLADLAGTGRGNTIYF. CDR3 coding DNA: TGTGCCAGCAGCTTAGCGGATCTAGCTGGGACAGGGCGCGGAAACACCATATATTTT.

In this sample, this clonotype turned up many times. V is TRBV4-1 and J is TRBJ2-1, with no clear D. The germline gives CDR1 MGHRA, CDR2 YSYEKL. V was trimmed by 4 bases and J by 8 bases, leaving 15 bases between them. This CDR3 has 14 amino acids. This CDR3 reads CASSPPKRLDEQFF. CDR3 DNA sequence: TGCGCCAGCAGCCCCCCCAAAAGGCTGGATGAGCAGTTCTTC.

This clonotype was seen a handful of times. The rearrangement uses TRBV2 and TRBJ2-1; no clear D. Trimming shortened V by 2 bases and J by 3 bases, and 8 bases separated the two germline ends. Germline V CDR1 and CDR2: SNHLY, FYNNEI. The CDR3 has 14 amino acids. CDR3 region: CASSENWDYNEQFF. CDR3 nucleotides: TGTGCCAGCAGTGAAAATTGGGACTACAATGAGCAGTTCTTC.

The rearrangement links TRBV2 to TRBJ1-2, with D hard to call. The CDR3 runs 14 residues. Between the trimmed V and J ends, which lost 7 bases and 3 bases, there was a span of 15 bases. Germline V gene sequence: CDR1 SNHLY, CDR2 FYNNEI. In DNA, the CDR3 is TGTGCCAGCACGGTATCTGTGGAGGACTATGGCTACACCTTC. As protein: CASTVSVEDYGYTF.

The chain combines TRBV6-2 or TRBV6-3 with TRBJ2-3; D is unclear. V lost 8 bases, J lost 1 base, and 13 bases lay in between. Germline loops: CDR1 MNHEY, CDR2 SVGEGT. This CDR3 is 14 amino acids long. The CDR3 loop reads CASQQSFRTDTQYF. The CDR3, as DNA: TGTGCCAGCCAGCAGAGTTTCCGCACAGATACGCAGTATTTT.

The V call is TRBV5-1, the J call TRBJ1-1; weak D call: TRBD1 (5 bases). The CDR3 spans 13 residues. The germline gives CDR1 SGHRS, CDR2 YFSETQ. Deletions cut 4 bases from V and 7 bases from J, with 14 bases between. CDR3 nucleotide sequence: TGCGCCAGCAGCCCTGTAAGGGGTAGTGAAGCTTTCTTT. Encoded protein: CASSPVRGSEAFF. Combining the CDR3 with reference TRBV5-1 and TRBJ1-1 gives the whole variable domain KAGVTQTPRYLIKTRGQQVTLSCSPISGHRSVSWYQQTPGQGLQFLFEYFSETQRNKGNFPGRFSGRQFSNSRSEMNVSTLELGDSALYLCASSPVRGSEAFFGQGTRLTVV.

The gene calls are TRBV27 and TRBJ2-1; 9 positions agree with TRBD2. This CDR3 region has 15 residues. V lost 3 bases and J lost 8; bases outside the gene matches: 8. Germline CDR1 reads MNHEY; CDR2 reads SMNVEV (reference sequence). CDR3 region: CASSFLAGGLHEQFF. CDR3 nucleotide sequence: TGTGCCAGCAGTTTCTTGGCGGGGGGGCTGCATGAGCAGTTCTTC.

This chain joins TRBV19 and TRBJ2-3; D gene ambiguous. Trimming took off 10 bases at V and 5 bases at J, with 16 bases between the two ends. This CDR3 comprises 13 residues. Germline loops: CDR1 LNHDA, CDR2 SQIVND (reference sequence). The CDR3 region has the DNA TGTGCCACTACAACGGGTTCCGGAGATACGCAGTATTTT. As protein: CATTTGSGDTQYF.

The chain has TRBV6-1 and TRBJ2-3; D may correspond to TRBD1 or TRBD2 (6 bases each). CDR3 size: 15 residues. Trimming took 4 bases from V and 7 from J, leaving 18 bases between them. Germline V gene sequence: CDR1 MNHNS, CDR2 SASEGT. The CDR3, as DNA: TGTGCCAGCAGTGCCACGCTGCCGGGGGCGAATACGCAGTATTTT. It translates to CASSATLPGANTQYF.

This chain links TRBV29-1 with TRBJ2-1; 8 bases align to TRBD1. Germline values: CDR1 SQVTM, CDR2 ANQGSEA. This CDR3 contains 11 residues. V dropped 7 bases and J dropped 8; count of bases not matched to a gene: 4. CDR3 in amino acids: CSGRGLDEQFF. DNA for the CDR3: TGCAGCGGCAGGGGGCTGGATGAGCAGTTCTTC.

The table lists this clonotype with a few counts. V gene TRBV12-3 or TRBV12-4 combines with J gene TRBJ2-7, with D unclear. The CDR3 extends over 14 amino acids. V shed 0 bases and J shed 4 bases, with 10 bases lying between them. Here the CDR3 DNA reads TGTGCCAGCAGTTTAGCGGGTTCTGGGTACGAGCAGTACTTC. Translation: CASSLAGSGYEQYF.

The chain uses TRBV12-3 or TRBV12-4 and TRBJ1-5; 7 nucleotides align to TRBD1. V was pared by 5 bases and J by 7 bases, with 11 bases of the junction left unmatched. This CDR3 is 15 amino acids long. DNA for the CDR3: TGTGCCAGCAGTCAATATACAGGGGCGCGCCAGCCCCAGCATTTT. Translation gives CASSQYTGARQPQHF.